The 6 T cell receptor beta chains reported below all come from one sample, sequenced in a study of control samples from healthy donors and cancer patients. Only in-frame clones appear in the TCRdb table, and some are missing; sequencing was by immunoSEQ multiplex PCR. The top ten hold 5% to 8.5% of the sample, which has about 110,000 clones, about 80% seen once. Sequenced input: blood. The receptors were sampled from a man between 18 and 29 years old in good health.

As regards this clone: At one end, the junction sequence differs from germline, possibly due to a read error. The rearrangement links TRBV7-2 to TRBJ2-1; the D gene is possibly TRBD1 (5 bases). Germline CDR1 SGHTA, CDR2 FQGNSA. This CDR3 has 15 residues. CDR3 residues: CASRLAPGIYNEQFF. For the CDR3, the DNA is TGTGCCAGCAGATTAGCCCCAGGGATCTACAATGAGCAGTTCTTC.

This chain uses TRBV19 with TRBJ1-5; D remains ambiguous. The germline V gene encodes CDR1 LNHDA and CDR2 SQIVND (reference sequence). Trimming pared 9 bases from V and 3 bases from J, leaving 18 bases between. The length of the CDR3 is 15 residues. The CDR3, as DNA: TGTGCCAGCGCCCCCGCCCAGCCAAACAATCAGCCCCAGCATTTT. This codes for CASAPAQPNNQPQHF.

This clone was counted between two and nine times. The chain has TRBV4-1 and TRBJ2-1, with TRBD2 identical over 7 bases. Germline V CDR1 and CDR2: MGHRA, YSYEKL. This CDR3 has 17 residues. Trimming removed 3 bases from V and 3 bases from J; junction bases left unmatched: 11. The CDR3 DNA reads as TGCGCCAGCAGCCATGGGGGGAGGGGTAACGGCTACAATGAGCAGTTCTTC. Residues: CASSHGGRGNGYNEQFF.

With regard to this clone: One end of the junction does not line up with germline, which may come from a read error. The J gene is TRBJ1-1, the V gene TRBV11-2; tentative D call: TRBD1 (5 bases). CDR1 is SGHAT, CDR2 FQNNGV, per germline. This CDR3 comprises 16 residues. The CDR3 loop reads CASSVERWDLNTEAFF. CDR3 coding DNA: TGTGCCAGCAGCGTAGAAAGGTGGGACCTCAACACTGAAGCTTTCTTT.

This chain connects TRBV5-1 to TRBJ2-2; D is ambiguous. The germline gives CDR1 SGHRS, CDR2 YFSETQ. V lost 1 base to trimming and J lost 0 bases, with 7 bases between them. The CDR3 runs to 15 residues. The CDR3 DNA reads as TGCGCCAGCAGCTTGCCGGAAGCGAACACCGGGGAGCTGTTTTTT. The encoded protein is CASSLPEANTGELFF.

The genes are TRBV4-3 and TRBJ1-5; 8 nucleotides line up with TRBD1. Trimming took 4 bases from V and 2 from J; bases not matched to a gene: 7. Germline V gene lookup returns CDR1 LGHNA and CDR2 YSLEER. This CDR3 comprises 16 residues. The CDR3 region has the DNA TGCGCCAGCAGCCGGACGACAGGGGTGGGCAATCAGCCCCAGCATTTT. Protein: CASSRTTGVGNQPQHF.